Following are 21 T cell receptor beta chains from one sample sequenced in a study of cytomegalovirus exposure and HLA in healthy donors. Primers included in the PCR were 60 Vbeta and 13 Jbeta primers. Only in-frame clones appear in the TCRdb table, and some are missing; sequencing was by immunoSEQ multiplex PCR. This table holds some 150,000 clones, roughly 78% found once. The sequenced material came from PBMCs. These receptors were obtained from a man in his forties in good health and CMV-seronegative.

This clone was seen more than once but under ten times. The chain joins TRBV11-2 to TRBJ2-1; D possibly corresponds to TRBD2 (6 bases). Trimming removed 6 bases from V and 6 bases from J, with 12 bases in between. Germline assignment: CDR1 SGHAT and CDR2 FQNNGV. The CDR3 sequence is 13 residues long. The chain's CDR3 is CASRKRATNEQFF. DNA for the CDR3: TGTGCCAGCAGAAAGCGGGCCACCAATGAGCAGTTCTTC.

As regards this clone: Mismatch with germline at one junction end may stem from a read error. The J gene is TRBJ2-2, the V gene TRBV7-2, with 12 bases matching TRBD1. The CDR3 spans 15 residues. Germline CDR1 is SGHTA and CDR2 is FQGNSA. CDR3: CASCFGTGGSGELFF. The CDR3 DNA is TGTGCCAGCTGCTTTGGGACAGGGGGCAGCGGGGAGCTGTTTTTT.

The chain has TRBV15 and TRBJ2-5; a weak D match, TRBD2 (6 bases). The germline V and J ends were trimmed by 9 bases and 5 bases, with 28 bases remaining between them. Germline V gene lookup returns CDR1 LNHNV and CDR2 YYDKDF (reference sequence). CDR3 length: 17 amino acids. The DNA for the CDR3 is TGTGCCACAAGCCACCCCCCGGGAGTCCTTTCGCAGGAGACCCAGTACTTC. Amino acids: CATSHPPGVLSQETQYF.

This clone was seen more than once but under ten times. The chain recombines TRBV9 with TRBJ1-4, with 7 bases identical to TRBD1. V shed 0 bases, J shed 7 bases, and the junction held 12 bases outside the gene matches. This CDR3 is built from 17 residues. Germline values: CDR1 SGDLS, CDR2 YYNGEE. The CDR3 coding sequence is TGTGCCAGCAGCGTAGGTTTTATGCAGGGGGAAGGTGAAAAACTGTTTTTT. Amino acids: CASSVGFMQGEGEKLFF.

This clone was found a few times. The chain has TRBV5-1 and TRBJ1-4, with 7 bases aligning to TRBD1. CDR1 and CDR2 from the germline V gene are SGHRS and YFSETQ. The trim removed 2 bases at V and 8 bases at J, leaving 6 bases unmatched. This CDR3 spans 14 amino acids. CDR3 residues: CASSLRQGGEKLFF. CDR3 DNA: TGCGCCAGCAGCTTAAGACAGGGTGGCGAAAAACTGTTTTTT.

This sequence joins TRBV6-1 and TRBJ2-7; D is possibly TRBD2 (6 bases). This CDR3 is built from 13 residues. Per the germline V gene, CDR1 is MNHNS and CDR2 is SASEGT. Between the trimmed V and J ends, which lost 2 bases and 3 bases, there was a span of 8 bases. In nucleotides, the CDR3 is TGTGCCAGCAGTGAACAGGGAGGCTACGAGCAGTACTTC. Translation gives CASSEQGGYEQYF.

DNA for the CDR3: TGTGCCAGCAGACCTCTAGCGGGATTAAAAGAGACCCAGTACTTC. The encoded protein is CASRPLAGLKETQYF. This chain links TRBV6-5 with TRBJ2-5; 9 bases are shared with TRBD2. Germline CDR1 is MNHEY and CDR2 is SVGAGI. The CDR3 consists of 15 residues. The ends lost 6 bases at V and 3 bases at J; junction bases unmatched: 8.

The chain combines TRBV7-2 with TRBJ1-4; unclear D gene. Trimming shortened V by 5 bases and J by 7 bases, and 17 bases separated the two germline ends. The germline V gene has CDR1 SGHTA and CDR2 FQGNSA. The CDR3 runs to 15 residues. The CDR3 region has the DNA TGTGCCAGCAGCCCCCCCCCAGGCTCAGGTGAAAAACTGTTTTTT. This codes for CASSPPPGSGEKLFF.

V and J are TRBV6-5 and TRBJ2-5; TRBD2 might be the D (5 bases). Germline V gene sequence: CDR1 MNHEY, CDR2 SVGAGI. The V end lost 8 bases, the J end lost 7 bases, and 17 bases lay between the germline ends. The CDR3 has 13 residues. For the CDR3, the DNA is TGTGCCAGCCTCTCCACTCTAGCTGGGACCCAGTACTTC. It encodes CASLSTLAGTQYF.

This clone has just a few counts. The chain is built from TRBV10-3 and TRBJ2-7; possible D gene TRBD2, 6 bases. Per germline, CDR1 ENHRY and CDR2 SYGVKD. CDR3 length: 13 residues. V lost 2 bases, J lost 3 bases, and 8 bases lay in between. For the CDR3, the DNA is TGTGCCATCAGTGAGCGGGAGAACTACGAGCAGTACTTC. Translating gives CAISERENYEQYF.

This chain uses TRBV7-9 with TRBJ2-1; TRBD2 might be the D (5 bases). The V and J ends lost 3 bases and 7 bases respectively, with 13 bases between them. Germline CDR1 SEHNR, CDR2 FQNEAQ (reference sequence). This CDR3 has 14 amino acids. CDR3 coding DNA: TGTGCCAGCAGCTTCGGGATGAGGGAAAATGAGCAGTTCTTC. Protein: CASSFGMRENEQFF.

This clone appeared a single time. Other DNA variants within this sample encode the same CDR3. The chain couples TRBV6-5 to TRBJ2-3; the D is unclear. V lost 0 bases, J lost 6 bases, and 7 bases lay in between. Germline V CDR1 and CDR2: MNHEY, SVGAGI. This CDR3 comprises 13 residues. This CDR3 is CASSYSRADTQYF. The DNA for the CDR3 is TGTGCCAGCAGTTACTCGAGAGCGGATACGCAGTATTTT.

As for this clone: Relative to the germline gene, one junction end is altered; a read error may explain this. This chain connects TRBV5-6 to TRBJ2-6, with D perhaps TRBD1 (5 bases). The germline CDR1 and CDR2 sequences are SGHDT and YYEEEE. The CDR3 spans 17 residues. The CDR3 DNA follows: TGTGCCAGCAGCTTGGTGAGCATTTCCTCTGGGGCCAACGGCCTGACTTTC. This translates into CASSLVSISSGANGLTF.

As DNA, the CDR3 is TGTGCTGCGGGACAGGGGGTAGCGGGAGCTTACGAGCAGTACTTC. Translating it yields CAAGQGVAGAYEQYF. The V call is TRBV28, the J call TRBJ2-7, with TRBD1 matching 11 bases. CDR3 length: 15 residues. Germline V CDR1 and CDR2: MDHEN, SYDVKM.

The gene calls are TRBV2 and TRBJ2-1, with TRBD2 identical over 13 bases. J was trimmed by 5 bases and V by 8 bases; bases with no gene match: 18. CDR3 length: 19 amino acids. Germline assignment: CDR1 SNHLY and CDR2 FYNNEI. The CDR3 DNA follows: TGTGCCAGCCAGACCATTTTCGGCCTCGGGACTAGCGGGAACAATGAGCAGTTCTTC. Protein sequence: CASQTIFGLGTSGNNEQFF.

This clone showed up just a few times. This chain joins TRBV6-1 and TRBJ2-5; 10 nucleotides agree with TRBD2. The trim removed 7 bases at V and 7 bases at J, leaving 6 bases unmatched. Germline V CDR1 and CDR2: MNHNS, SASEGT. The CDR3 runs to 13 residues. The DNA for the CDR3 is TGTGCCAGCACCTCACCTAGCGGGGGGACCCAGTACTTC. This sequence encodes CASTSPSGGTQYF.

This clone was seen only a few times. The rearrangement joins TRBV28 to TRBJ2-5; D perhaps matches TRBD2 (7 bases). The V gene lost 2 bases and the J gene lost 4 bases, with 17 bases spanning the gap. The CDR3 is 16 amino acids. Germline CDR1 is MDHEN and CDR2 is SYDVKM. The CDR3 coding sequence is TGTGCCAGCAGTTTACTTCGGGGGGCGAGTGGAGAGACCCAGTACTTC. Translated: CASSLLRGASGETQYF.

This clone was observed a few times. The CDR3 DNA is TGTGCCAGCAGCCCTCGGACTAGCGGGTTGGATACGCAGTATTTT. Translation: CASSPRTSGLDTQYF. The chain uses TRBV7-2 and TRBJ2-3; 11 nucleotides agree with TRBD2. The germline CDR1 and CDR2 sequences are SGHTA and FQGNSA. The CDR3 runs to 15 residues. Trimming took 5 bases from V and 6 from J; bases not matched to a gene: 7.

J is TRBJ2-2 and V is TRBV9, with TRBD1 identical over 7 bases. V lost 4 bases to trimming and J lost 5 bases; unmatched junction nucleotides: 8. The CDR3 is made up of 15 amino acids. Per the germline V gene, CDR1 is SGDLS and CDR2 is YYNGEE. As DNA, the CDR3 is TGTGCCAGCAGCCCGCGACAGGGAGAGACCGGGGAGCTGTTTTTT. Protein product: CASSPRQGETGELFF.

This CDR3 reads CASSYSVGNQPQHF. In DNA, the CDR3 is TGTGCCAGCAGTTACAGCGTGGGCAATCAGCCCCAGCATTTT. The chain employs TRBV6-5 and TRBJ1-5; no clear D gene. The CDR3 is 14 amino acids. The germline V gene encodes CDR1 MNHEY and CDR2 SVGAGI. V lost 2 bases and J lost 2, with 7 bases in between.

The rearrangement uses TRBV4-1 and TRBJ1-1, with D uncertain. This CDR3 is 14 amino acids long. V was cut by 2 bases and J by 0 bases, with 7 bases left in between. The germline CDR1 and CDR2 sequences are MGHRA and YSYEKL. The CDR3 loop reads CASSQTELNTEAFF. DNA of the CDR3: TGCGCCAGCAGCCAAACAGAGCTGAACACTGAAGCTTTCTTT.